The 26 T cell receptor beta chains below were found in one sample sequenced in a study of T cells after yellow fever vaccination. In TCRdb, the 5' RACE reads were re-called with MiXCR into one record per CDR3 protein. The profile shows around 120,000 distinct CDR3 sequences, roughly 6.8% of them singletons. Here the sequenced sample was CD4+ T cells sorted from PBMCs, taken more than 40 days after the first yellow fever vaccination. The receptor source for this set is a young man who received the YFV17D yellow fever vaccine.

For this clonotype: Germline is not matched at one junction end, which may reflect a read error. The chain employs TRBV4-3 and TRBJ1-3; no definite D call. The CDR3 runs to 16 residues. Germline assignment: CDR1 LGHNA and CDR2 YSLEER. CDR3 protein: CASSQERLSSGNTIYF. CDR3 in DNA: TGCGCCAGTAGCCAAGAAAGACTGAGCTCTGGAAACACCATATATTTT.

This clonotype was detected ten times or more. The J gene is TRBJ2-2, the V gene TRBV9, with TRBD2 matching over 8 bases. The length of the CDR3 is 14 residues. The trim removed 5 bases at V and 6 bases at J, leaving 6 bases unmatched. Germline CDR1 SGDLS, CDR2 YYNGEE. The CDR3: CASSAGTSAGELFF. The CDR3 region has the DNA TGTGCCAGCAGTGCCGGGACTAGTGCCGGGGAGCTGTTTTTT.

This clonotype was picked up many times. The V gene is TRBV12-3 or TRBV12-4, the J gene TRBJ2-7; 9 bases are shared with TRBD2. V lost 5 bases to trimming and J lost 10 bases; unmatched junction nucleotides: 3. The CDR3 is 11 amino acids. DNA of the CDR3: TGTGCCAGCAGTAAAGGGACTAGCCAGTACTTC. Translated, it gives CASSKGTSQYF.

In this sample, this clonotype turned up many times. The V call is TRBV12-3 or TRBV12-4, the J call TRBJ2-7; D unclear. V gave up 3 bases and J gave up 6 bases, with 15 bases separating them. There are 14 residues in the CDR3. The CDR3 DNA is TGTGCCAGCAGTTTCGGGCAGGAATTACCCGAGCAGTACTTC. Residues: CASSFGQELPEQYF.

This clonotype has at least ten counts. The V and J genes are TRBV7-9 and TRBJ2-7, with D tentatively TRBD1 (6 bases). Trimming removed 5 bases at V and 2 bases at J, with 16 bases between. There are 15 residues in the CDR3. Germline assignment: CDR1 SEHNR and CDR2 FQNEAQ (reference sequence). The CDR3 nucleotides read TGTGCCAGCAGCCCACCTAAGGACAGAGCCTACGAGCAGTACTTC. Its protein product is CASSPPKDRAYEQYF.

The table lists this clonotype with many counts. The CDR3: CSAYRGQTDTQYF. CDR3 sequence (DNA): TGCAGTGCTTACCGGGGGCAAACAGATACGCAGTATTTT. The rearrangement uses TRBV20-1 and TRBJ2-3; D possibly uses TRBD1 or TRBD2 (6 bases each). V was pared by 5 bases and J by 3 bases, with 12 bases between. Germline CDR1 and CDR2: DFQATT and SNEGSKA (reference sequence). The CDR3 runs 13 residues.

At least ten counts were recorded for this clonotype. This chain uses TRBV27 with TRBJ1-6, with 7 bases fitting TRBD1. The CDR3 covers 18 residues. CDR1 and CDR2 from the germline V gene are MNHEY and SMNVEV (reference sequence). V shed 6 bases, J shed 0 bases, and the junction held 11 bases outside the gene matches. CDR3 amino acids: CASSTTTGASSYNSPLHF. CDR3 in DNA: TGTGCCAGCAGCACAACAACAGGGGCGAGCTCCTATAATTCACCCCTCCACTTT.

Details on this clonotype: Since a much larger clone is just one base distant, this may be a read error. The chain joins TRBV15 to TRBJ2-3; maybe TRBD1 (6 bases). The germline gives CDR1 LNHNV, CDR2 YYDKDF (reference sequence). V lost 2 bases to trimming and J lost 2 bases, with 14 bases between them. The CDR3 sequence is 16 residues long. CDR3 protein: CATSRRSTGNTDTQYF. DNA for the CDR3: TGTGCCACCAGCAGAAGAAGTACAGGGAACACAGATACGCAGTATTTT.

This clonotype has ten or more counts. The CDR3 sequence is CASSSGVPYETQYF. Here the CDR3 DNA reads TGTGCCAGCAGCTCCGGTGTCCCCTACGAGACCCAGTACTTC. The V and J genes are TRBV7-2 and TRBJ2-5, with D hard to call. This CDR3 is 14 amino acids long. From germline, CDR1 is SGHTA and CDR2 FQGNSA. V dropped 4 bases and J dropped 5 bases, with 14 bases sitting between them.

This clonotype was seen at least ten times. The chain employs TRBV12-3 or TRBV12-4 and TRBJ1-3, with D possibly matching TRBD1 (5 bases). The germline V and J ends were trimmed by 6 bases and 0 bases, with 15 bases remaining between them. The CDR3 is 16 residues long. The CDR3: CASSRSGTHSGNTIYF. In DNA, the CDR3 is TGTGCCAGCAGCCGATCCGGGACTCACTCTGGAAACACCATATATTTT.

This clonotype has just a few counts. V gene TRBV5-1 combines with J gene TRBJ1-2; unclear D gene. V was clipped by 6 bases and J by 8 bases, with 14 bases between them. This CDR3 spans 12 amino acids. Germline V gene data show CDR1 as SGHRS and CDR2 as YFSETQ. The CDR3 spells CASKETVGGYTF. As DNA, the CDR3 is TGCGCCAGCAAGGAAACCGTCGGGGGCTACACCTTC.

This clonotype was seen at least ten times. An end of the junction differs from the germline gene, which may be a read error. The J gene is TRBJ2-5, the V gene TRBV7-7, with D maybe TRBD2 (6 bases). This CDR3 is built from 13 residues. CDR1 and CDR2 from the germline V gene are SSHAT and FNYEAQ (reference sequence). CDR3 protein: CASSPTRWETQYF. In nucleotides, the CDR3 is TGTGCTAGCAGCCCGACTAGGTGGGAGACCCAGTACTTC.

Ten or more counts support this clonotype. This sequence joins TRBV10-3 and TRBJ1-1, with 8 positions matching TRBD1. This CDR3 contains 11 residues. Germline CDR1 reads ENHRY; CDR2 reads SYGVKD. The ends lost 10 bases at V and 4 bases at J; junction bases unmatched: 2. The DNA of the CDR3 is TGTGCCACCCAGGGGGCCACTGAAGCTTTCTTT. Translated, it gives CATQGATEAFF.

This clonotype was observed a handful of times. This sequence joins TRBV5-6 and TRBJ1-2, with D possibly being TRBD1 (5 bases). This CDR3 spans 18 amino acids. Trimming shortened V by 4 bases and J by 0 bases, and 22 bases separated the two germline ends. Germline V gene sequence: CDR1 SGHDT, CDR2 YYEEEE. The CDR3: CASSLRPTGTGSNYGYTF. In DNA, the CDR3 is TGTGCCAGCAGCCTCCGACCCACCGGGACTGGATCTAACTATGGCTACACCTTC.

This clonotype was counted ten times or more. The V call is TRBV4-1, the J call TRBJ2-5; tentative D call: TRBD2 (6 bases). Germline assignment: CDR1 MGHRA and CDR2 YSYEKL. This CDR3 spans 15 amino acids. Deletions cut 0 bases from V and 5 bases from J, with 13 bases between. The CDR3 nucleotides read TGCGCCAGCAGCCAAGATTGGGAGGAGGCCGAGACCCAGTACTTC. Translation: CASSQDWEEAETQYF.

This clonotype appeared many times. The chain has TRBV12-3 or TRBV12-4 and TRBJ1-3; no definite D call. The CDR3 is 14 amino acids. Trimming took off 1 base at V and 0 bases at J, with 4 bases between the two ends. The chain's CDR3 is CASSLGGSGNTIYF. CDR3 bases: TGTGCCAGCAGTTTAGGGGGCTCTGGAAACACCATATATTTT.

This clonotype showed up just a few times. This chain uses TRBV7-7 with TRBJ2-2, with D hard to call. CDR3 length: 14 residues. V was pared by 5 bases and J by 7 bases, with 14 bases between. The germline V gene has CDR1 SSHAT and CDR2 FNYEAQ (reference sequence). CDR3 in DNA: TGTGCCAGCAGCGCCCGGGCCGCCGTCGGGGAGCTGTTTTTT. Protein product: CASSARAAVGELFF.

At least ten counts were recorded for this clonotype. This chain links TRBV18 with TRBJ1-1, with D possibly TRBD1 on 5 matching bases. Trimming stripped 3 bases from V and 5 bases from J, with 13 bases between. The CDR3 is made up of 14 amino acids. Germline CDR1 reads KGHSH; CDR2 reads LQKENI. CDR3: CASSPSRGGTEAFF. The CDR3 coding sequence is TGTGCCAGCTCACCTTCTAGGGGCGGGACTGAAGCTTTCTTT. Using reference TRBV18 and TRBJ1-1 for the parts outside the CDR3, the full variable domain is NAGVMQNPRHLVRRRGQEARLRCSPMKGHSHVYWYRQLPEEGLKFMVYLQKENIIDESGMPKERFSAEFPKEGPSILRIQQVVRGDSAAYFCASSPSRGGTEAFFGQGTRLTVV.

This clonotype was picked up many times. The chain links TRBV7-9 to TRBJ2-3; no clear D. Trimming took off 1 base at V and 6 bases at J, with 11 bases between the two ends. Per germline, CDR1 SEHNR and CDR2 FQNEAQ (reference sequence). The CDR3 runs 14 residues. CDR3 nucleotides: TGTGCCAGCAGCTTAGTCGGCATTGTGGATACGCAGTATTTT. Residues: CASSLVGIVDTQYF. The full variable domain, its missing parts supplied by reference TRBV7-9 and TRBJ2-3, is DTGVSQNPRHKITKRGQNVTFRCDPISEHNRLYWYRQTLGQGPEFLTYFQNEAQLEKSRLLSDRFSAERPKGSFSTLEIQRTEQGDSAMYLCASSLVGIVDTQYFGPGTRLTVL.

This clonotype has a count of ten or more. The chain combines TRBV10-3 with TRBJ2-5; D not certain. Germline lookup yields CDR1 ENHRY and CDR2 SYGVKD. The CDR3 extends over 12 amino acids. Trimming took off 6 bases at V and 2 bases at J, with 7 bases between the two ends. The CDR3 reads CAISREQETQYF. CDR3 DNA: TGTGCCATCAGCAGAGAACAAGAGACCCAGTACTTC.

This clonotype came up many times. In DNA, the CDR3 is TGTGCCAGCAGCAGGGATATCTACAATGAGCAGTTCTTC. It translates to CASSRDIYNEQFF. The chain couples TRBV6-2 or TRBV6-3 to TRBJ2-1, with a tentative D call TRBD1 (5 bases). The CDR3 extends over 13 amino acids. The V end was cut by 6 bases, the J end by 3 bases, with 9 bases between. Germline CDR1 is MNHEY and CDR2 is SVGEGT.

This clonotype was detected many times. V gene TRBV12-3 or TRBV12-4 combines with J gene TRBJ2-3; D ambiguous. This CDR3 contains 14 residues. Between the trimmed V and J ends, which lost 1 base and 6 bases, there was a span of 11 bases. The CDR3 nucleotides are TGTGCCAGCAGTTTAGAAACAGCGTGGGATACGCAGTATTTT. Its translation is CASSLETAWDTQYF.

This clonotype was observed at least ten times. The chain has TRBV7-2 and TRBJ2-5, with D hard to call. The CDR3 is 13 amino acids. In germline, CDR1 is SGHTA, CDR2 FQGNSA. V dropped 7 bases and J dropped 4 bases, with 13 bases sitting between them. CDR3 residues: CASTPVLGETQYF. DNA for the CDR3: TGTGCCAGCACCCCGGTGCTTGGAGAGACCCAGTACTTC.

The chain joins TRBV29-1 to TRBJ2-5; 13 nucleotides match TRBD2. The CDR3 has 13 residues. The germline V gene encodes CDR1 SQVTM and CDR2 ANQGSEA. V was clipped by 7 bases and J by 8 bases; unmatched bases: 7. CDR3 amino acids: CSAPRTSGGTQYF. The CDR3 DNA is TGCAGCGCTCCCAGGACTAGCGGGGGAACCCAGTACTTC.

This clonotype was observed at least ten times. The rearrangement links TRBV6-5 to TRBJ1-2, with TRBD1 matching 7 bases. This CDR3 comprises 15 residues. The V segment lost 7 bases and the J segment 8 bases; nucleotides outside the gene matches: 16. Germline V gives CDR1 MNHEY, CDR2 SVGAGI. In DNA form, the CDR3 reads TGTGCCAGCACCGGAATCCTTCAGGGGGGATACGGCTACACCTTC. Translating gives CASTGILQGGYGYTF.

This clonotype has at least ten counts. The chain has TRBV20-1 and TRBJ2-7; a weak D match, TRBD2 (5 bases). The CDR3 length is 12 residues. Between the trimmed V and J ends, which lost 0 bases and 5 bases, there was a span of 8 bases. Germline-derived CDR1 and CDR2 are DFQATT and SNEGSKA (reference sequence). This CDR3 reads CSARDRLNEQYF. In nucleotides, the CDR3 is TGCAGTGCTAGAGATCGACTAAACGAGCAGTACTTC.